These T cell receptor beta chains were read from a single sample in a study of CD8+CD57+ T cells in acquired aplastic anemia. Using its own MiXCR run on the reads, TCRdb lists one record per CDR3 protein. The sample includes about 110,000 distinct CDR3 sequences, around half of them seen just once. Sequencing used sorted CD4+, CD8+, or CD8+CD57+ T cells (not recorded which) from PBMCs. These receptor sequences come from a human donor in good health, serving as a control. Both conserved end residues are part of each CDR3. D genes are given only for firm matches. Size is stated for part of the rows, as once, few or many counts, or as a class when the clone is expanded.

>TRBJ1-2|many|.|TRBV9
TGTGCCAGCAGCGGGCAAGGGGGAAACTATGGCTACACCTTC
CASSGQGGNYGYTF
>TRBJ2-7|.|TRBD1|TRBV2
TGTGCAGGAACGACAGGGACCCCCTACGAGCAGTACTTC
CAGTTGTPYEQYF
>TRBJ2-2|few|.|TRBV9
TGTGCCAGCAGTGGTGAAGCGGGGAACACCGGGGAGCTGTTTTTT
CASSGEAGNTGELFF
>TRBJ1-5|.|.|TRBV15
TGTGCCACCAGCCCCCGAAACAGGGCTCAGCCCCAGCATTTT
CATSPRNRAQPQHF
>TRBJ2-5|many|TRBD1|TRBV14
TGTGCCAGCAGCCCCCGACAGGGATGGGAGACCCAGTACTTC
CASSPRQGWETQYF
>TRBJ2-5|.|.|TRBV15
TGTGCCACCAGCTTGAGAGTCGGTCCACAAGAGACCCAGTACTTC
CATSLRVGPQETQYF
>TRBJ1-3|.|.|TRBV7-8
TGTGCCAGCAGCTTAGATCTAGACACCATATATTTT
CASSLDLDTIYF
>TRBJ2-7|.|.|TRBV10-3
TGTGCCATCAGCGCGGGGACAGCCTACGAGCAGTACTTC
CAISAGTAYEQYF
>TRBJ1-2|.|.|TRBV20-1
TGCAGTGCTAGTCGTCCTGGGGTCCCTCTATATGGCTACACCTTC
CSASRPGVPLYGYTF
>TRBJ1-3|many|.|TRBV5-6
TGTGCCAGCAGCTTGGACGGAGCCAGCTCTGGAAACACCATATATTTT
CASSLDGASSGNTIYF
>TRBJ1-1|many|TRBD1|TRBV12-3/TRBV12-4
TGTGCCAGCAGTTCGGGACAGCCCGAAGCTTTCTTT
CASSSGQPEAFF
>TRBJ1-2|few|.|TRBV20-1
TGCAGTGCTCCGCAGGGTGCCTATGGCTACACCTTC
CSAPQGAYGYTF
>TRBJ1-5|many|TRBD1|TRBV7-6
TGTGCCAGCAGCAAGGACAGGGCTTATGGCAATCAGCCCCAGCATTTT
CASSKDRAYGNQPQHF
>TRBJ2-5|.|TRBD2|TRBV5-8
TGTGCCAGCAGCCCGGGACTAGCGGGGACCGCGGCCCAGTACTTC
CASSPGLAGTAAQYF
>TRBJ1-4|few|.|TRBV27
TGTGCCAGCAGTAGCATGGGTGAAAAACTGTTTTTT
CASSSMGEKLFF
>TRBJ1-6|medium-sized|.|TRBV7-9
TGTGCCAGCGAAGGGGACAATTCACCCCTCCACTTT
CASEGDNSPLHF
>TRBJ1-3|many|.|TRBV11-2
TGTGCCAGCAGTTGGGGGATGGACGGATCCTCTGGAAACACCATATATTTT
CASSWGMDGSSGNTIYF
>TRBJ2-5|many|.|TRBV14
TGTGCCAGCAGCCGCGGGACAAGCGGAGGAGAGACCCAGTACTTC
CASSRGTSGGETQYF
>TRBJ2-1|few|TRBD2|TRBV12-3/TRBV12-4
TGTGCCAGCAGTTTGGTTAGCGGGGGCTCCTACAATGAGCAGTTCTTC
CASSLVSGGSYNEQFF
>TRBJ2-5|.|TRBD2|TRBV6-2/TRBV6-3
TGTGCCAGCAGTTACACTAGCGGGGGGCCAGAGACCCAGTACTTC
CASSYTSGGPETQYF
>TRBJ1-2|.|.|TRBV2
TGTGCCAGTGCCCCACCAGGACATCTGGGCTACACCTTC
CASAPPGHLGYTF
>TRBJ2-7|.|.|TRBV19
TGTGCCAGTACCTCCAGGAGCGGCCAGCGCAACGAGCAGTACTTC
CASTSRSGQRNEQYF
>TRBJ2-1|.|TRBD2|TRBV4-1
TGCGCCAGCAGCCAAGATAGCGGGGGGCGCAACAATGAGCAGTTCTTC
CASSQDSGGRNNEQFF
>TRBJ2-7|.|TRBD1|TRBV6-1
TGTGCCAGCACCCCGACAGGGACCTACGAGCAGTACTTC
CASTPTGTYEQYF
>TRBJ1-5|.|TRBD1|TRBV5-6
TGTGCCAGCAGCAAGGACAGGGGTCAGCCCCAGCATTTT
CASSKDRGQPQHF
>TRBJ2-1|.|.|TRBV29-1
TGCAGCGTTGAAGATCTCCCTACAGGGGGGGCCGATGAGCAGTTCTTC
CSVEDLPTGGADEQFF
>TRBJ1-3|.|.|TRBV19
TGTGCCAGTAGGTCGGGACGCACCCTTCTCGGAAACACCATATATTTT
CASRSGRTLLGNTIYF
>TRBJ2-7|once|.|TRBV4-3
TGCGCCAGCAGCCAAGATGCGGGTGATGGGGCCTACGAGCAGTACTTC
CASSQDAGDGAYEQYF
>TRBJ1-2|once|.|TRBV25-1
TGTGCCAGCAGTGAATATAAACACTCCGTATCGAACTATGGCTACACCTTC
CASSEYKHSVSNYGYTF
>TRBJ2-6|once|TRBD2|TRBV20-1
TGCAGTGCTAGAGATGAGCGGACTAGCGGGGGGGCCTACGTCCTGACTTTC
CSARDERTSGGAYVLTF
>TRBJ1-2|few|.|TRBV19
TGCGCCAGCATGCTAATCTATGGACAGAGTGGCTACACCTTC
CASMLIYGQSGYTF
>TRBJ2-7|many|.|TRBV18
TGTGCCAGCTCACCACCGCGAAGTTCGGGACAAGGGTTTTGGGAGCAGTACTTC
CASSPPRSSGQGFWEQYF
>TRBJ1-1|many|.|TRBV7-2
TGTGCCAGCAGGGGGGGGGCGAACACTGAAGCTTTCTTT
CASRGGANTEAFF
>TRBJ1-1|.|.|TRBV19
TGTGCCAGTAGTAGAGGGGTGAACAGGTTCTCGGCTTTCTTT
CASSRGVNRFSAFF
>TRBJ2-7|.|.|TRBV25-1
TGTGCCAGCAGTGGGGGGGGCAGCGGGATTGCACCTCCGTGCTCCTACGAGCAGTACTTC
CASSGGGSGIAPPCSYEQYF
>TRBJ1-2|many|.|TRBV7-3
TGTGCCAGCAGCTTAGGGCAGGGCCTCTATGGCTACACCTTC
CASSLGQGLYGYTF
>TRBJ2-7|few|TRBD1|TRBV14
TGTGCCAGCAGCCAAGGGGAAGGGGGCGCCTACGAGCAGTACTTC
CASSQGEGGAYEQYF
>TRBJ1-5|.|.|TRBV24-1
TGTGCCACCAGTGACACCGGACAGTACACCCCGCATTTT
CATSDTGQYTPHF
>TRBJ1-3|many|.|TRBV5-5
TGTGCCAGCAGCTTGGAGGGCCCTGGAAACACCATATATTTT
CASSLEGPGNTIYF
>TRBJ1-5|.|TRBD1|TRBV24-1
TGTGCCACCAGTGATCACAGGGGGCCGGGCAATCAGCCCCAGCATTTT
CATSDHRGPGNQPQHF
>TRBJ2-3|.|.|TRBV5-1
TGCGCCAGCAGCTTAGGGGGGGCGGGCACAGATACGCAGTATTTT
CASSLGGAGTDTQYF
>TRBJ1-2|.|.|TRBV20-1
TGCAGTGCTAGAGCGAACGGCTATGGCTACACCTTC
CSARANGYGYTF
>TRBJ1-2|.|.|TRBV7-9
TGTGCCAGCAGCTTCAACAGCCTCTATGGCTACACCTTC
CASSFNSLYGYTF
>TRBJ2-5|many|.|TRBV6-1
TGTGCCAGCGGAGCGCCCGCGAGCCAAGAGACCCAGTACTTC
CASGAPASQETQYF
>TRBJ1-4|few|.|TRBV30
TGTGCCTGGAGGGCGAAGAGGGGTCCCTATGAAAAACTGTTTTTT
CAWRAKRGPYEKLFF
>TRBJ1-6|many|.|TRBV5-8
TGTGCCAGCAGCCTGGGTGGGACACAGTATTCACCCCTCCACTTT
CASSLGGTQYSPLHF
>TRBJ1-1|many|TRBD1|TRBV7-3
TGTGCCAGCAGCTTAGACAGGGCCACTGAAGCTTTCTTT
CASSLDRATEAFF
>TRBJ2-5|.|TRBD2|TRBV4-2
TGTGCCAGCAGCAACGGGACTAGCGGGGGGGGCATACAAGAGACCCAGTACTTC
CASSNGTSGGGIQETQYF
>TRBJ1-1|many|.|TRBV9
TGTGCCAGCAGCGTAGAATCGGTGGGGGCGCATAATGAAGCTTTCTTT
CASSVESVGAHNEAFF
>TRBJ1-2|.|TRBD1|TRBV3-1
TGTGCCAGCAGCTCAAACCCGGGACAGTTAGTTTCCTACACCTTC
CASSSNPGQLVSYTF
>TRBJ1-6|.|TRBD1|TRBV2
TGTGCCAGCAGGACAGGGGGCTTTTCACCCCTCCACTTT
CASRTGGFSPLHF
>TRBJ1-6|many|TRBD1|TRBV6-2/TRBV6-3
TGTGCCAACCCCGGGACAGAGAAATCACCCCTCCACTTT
CANPGTEKSPLHF
>TRBJ1-3|.|.|TRBV14
TGTGCCAGCAGCCCAAGCATGGCCGGAAACACCATATATTTT
CASSPSMAGNTIYF
>TRBJ1-1|many|.|TRBV6-5
TGTGCCAGCAGTCATGTGACAGGGAACACTGAAGCTTTCTTT
CASSHVTGNTEAFF
>TRBJ1-1|.|.|TRBV12-3/TRBV12-4
TGTGCCAGCAGATCTCGGCGGGACACTGAAGCTTTCTTT
CASRSRRDTEAFF